This T cell receptor beta chain was profiled in a study of cytomegalovirus exposure and HLA in healthy donors. Study findings and constraints: Later analysis identified a missense DCLRE1C variant that was linked to TCR beta V- and J-gene trimming. Accurate HLA-A and HLA-B prediction from TCR beta sequences was reported for most subjects.

Germline V gives CDR1 MNHEY, CDR2 SMNVEV (reference sequence). This CDR3 contains 15 residues. The trim removed 4 bases at V and 6 bases at J, leaving 12 bases unmatched. The primer mix had 60 Vbeta and 13 Jbeta primers. The assay was immunoSEQ multiplex PCR, and TCRdb's table has in-frame clones only and misses some. The sample lists some 120,000 clones; 70% to 80% were seen once. For this clone: The target antigen is unknown.

This clonotype was obtained from a man aged 30 to 45 in good health and CMV-seropositive. The chain joins TRBV27 to TRBJ2-7, with TRBD1 matching 7 bases. Input material: PBMCs. This CDR3 reads CASSSTAQGVGEQYF. CDR3 DNA sequence: TGTGCCAGCAGTTCTACCGCTCAGGGGGTAGGCGAGCAGTACTTC.